Following are 17 T cell receptor beta chains from one sample sequenced in a study of CD8+ T cells in alopecia areata. Sequencing templates came from extracted RNA that was reverse transcribed into cDNA. Some clones are missing from TCRdb's copy, which holds only in-frame ones; the method was immunoSEQ multiplex PCR. The sample records 200,000 to 250,000 clones, about 58% being singletons. This sample's treatment: oral pan-JAK inhibitor, 5-10 mg twice daily. Specimen: CD4+ T cells sorted from blood, collected at week 4, from a patient treated with tofacitinib. Every receptor here comes from a human donor with alopecia areata.

The chain links TRBV4-2 to TRBJ2-7; TRBD2 matches at 16 bases. CDR1 LGHNA and CDR2 YNFKEQ come from the germline V gene. V shed 5 bases and J 5 bases; nucleotides not matched to a gene: 9. This CDR3 is built from 17 residues. The CDR3 bases are TGTGCCAGCAGCGCCGGGACTAGCGGGGGGGCAGTCGACGAGCAGTACTTC. It yields the protein CASSAGTSGGAVDEQYF.

V gene TRBV6-9 combines with J gene TRBJ2-7; D might be TRBD2 (6 bases). Germline V CDR1 and CDR2: MNHGY, SVAAGI. V lost 2 bases to trimming and J lost 1 base, with 12 bases between them. CDR3 length: 15 amino acids. CDR3 in amino acids: CASSYPGGKSYEQYF. DNA for the CDR3: TGTGCCAGCAGTTATCCAGGCGGGAAGTCCTACGAGCAGTACTTC.

This rearrangement joins TRBV6-5 to TRBJ2-3, with 7 positions matching TRBD2. CDR3 size: 13 residues. V shed 6 bases and J 1 base; nucleotides not matched to a gene: 1. Germline CDR1 and CDR2: MNHEY and SVGAGI. The chain's CDR3 is CASRGRGTDTQYF. The CDR3 region has the DNA TGTGCCAGCAGGGGGAGGGGCACAGATACGCAGTATTTT.

Comments on this clone: The same CDR3 is also encoded by other DNA sequences in this sample. V usage is TRBV7-9 and J usage is TRBJ1-2; D gene uncertain. Germline V gives CDR1 SEHNR, CDR2 FQNEAQ (reference sequence). The V gene lost 1 base and the J gene lost 6 bases, with 6 bases spanning the gap. This CDR3 is 12 amino acids long. The CDR3 region has the DNA TGTGCCAGCAGCTTAGGGGGTGATGGCTACACCTTC. Translated: CASSLGGDGYTF.

There are a few counts of this clone. The chain's CDR3 is CSVGSGTTGATQYF. As DNA, the CDR3 is TGCAGCGTTGGATCAGGGACTACCGGAGCGACCCAGTACTTC. The chain employs TRBV29-1 and TRBJ2-5; 7 bases agree with TRBD2. This CDR3 is 14 amino acids long. Germline trimming cut 4 bases from V and 7 bases from J; bases unmatched to any gene: 12. Germline V gene sequence: CDR1 SQVTM, CDR2 ANQGSEA.

J is TRBJ2-3 and V is TRBV29-1, with D perhaps matching TRBD1 (5 bases). CDR1 and CDR2 from the germline V gene are SQVTM and ANQGSEA. The CDR3 runs to 12 residues. The V gene lost 7 bases and the J gene lost 3 bases, with 11 bases spanning the gap. The DNA of the CDR3 is TGCAGCGAGGGGAAGGGGACAGATACGCAGTATTTT. Its protein is CSEGKGTDTQYF.

A note on this clone: Sequence at one end of the junction differs from germline and may be a read error. Other DNA sequences in this specimen translate into the identical CDR3. V gene TRBV11-2 combines with J gene TRBJ1-6; D remains unclear. Germline CDR1 is SGHAT and CDR2 is FQNNGV. This CDR3 region has 13 residues. The CDR3 region has the DNA TGTGCCAGCAGCTTAGTCAGTGATTCACCTCTCCACTTT. Translated: CASSLVSDSPLHF.

The rearrangement joins TRBV10-2 to TRBJ1-1; 10 positions match TRBD1. This CDR3 has 16 amino acids. CDR1 and CDR2 (germline): WSHSY, SAAADI. Trimming cost V 4 bases and J 2 bases; bases outside gene matches: 7. The CDR3 loop reads CASSANDRGRNTEAFF. The DNA of the CDR3 is TGCGCCAGCAGTGCCAATGACAGGGGGCGCAACACTGAAGCTTTCTTT.

Comments on this clone: An end of the junction does not agree with germline; a read error may underlie this. This chain connects TRBV2 to TRBJ1-6; 11 nucleotides match TRBD1. This CDR3 is 15 amino acids long. From germline, CDR1 is SNHLY and CDR2 FYNNEI. CDR3 sequence reads: CASSEGTGGYSPLHF. The CDR3 DNA reads TGTGCCAGCAGCGAAGGGACAGGGGGTTATTCACCCCTCCACTTT.

This clone occurred a few times. The J gene is TRBJ2-6, the V gene TRBV15; weak D call: TRBD1 (6 bases). The V and J ends lost 0 bases and 1 base respectively, with 16 bases between them. The CDR3 runs 19 residues. Germline V gives CDR1 LNHNV, CDR2 YYDKDF (reference sequence). CDR3 sequence reads: CATSRDLLGAHSGANVLTF. CDR3 nucleotides: TGTGCCACCAGCAGAGATCTTCTGGGGGCACATTCTGGGGCCAACGTCCTGACTTTC.

This sequence joins TRBV7-3 and TRBJ1-1; D remains ambiguous. CDR1 SGHTA and CDR2 FQGTGA come from the germline V gene. The CDR3 runs to 14 residues. V lost 4 bases to trimming and J lost 4 bases, with 13 bases between them. In DNA, the CDR3 is TGTGCCAGCAGCTCAACTCTACAAGGCACTGAAGCTTTCTTT. This codes for CASSSTLQGTEAFF.

This sequence joins TRBV29-1 and TRBJ2-4; 7 positions match TRBD1. This CDR3 is 11 amino acids long. Trimming cost V 5 bases and J 6 bases; bases outside gene matches: 1. The germline V gene encodes CDR1 SQVTM and CDR2 ANQGSEA. Here the CDR3 reads CSVWDRNIQYF. The CDR3 region has the DNA TGCAGCGTTTGGGACAGAAACATTCAGTACTTC.

This clone has more than one count but fewer than ten. V usage is TRBV30 and J usage is TRBJ1-2; 7 bases line up with TRBD1. This CDR3 has 13 amino acids. V lost 0 bases and J lost 7; bases outside the gene matches: 5. In germline, CDR1 is GTSNPN, CDR2 SVGIG (reference sequence). The CDR3 spells CAWSVPQGGGYTF. In DNA form, the CDR3 reads TGTGCCTGGAGTGTACCTCAGGGGGGTGGCTACACCTTC.

CDR3 nucleotide sequence: TGTGCCAGCAGCCTCCAGACAGGTTCCTACGAGCAGTACTTC. The encoded protein is CASSLQTGSYEQYF. V and J are TRBV28 and TRBJ2-7, with D possibly matching TRBD1 (6 bases). V lost 6 bases and J lost 1, with 13 bases in between. CDR3 length: 14 residues. The germline V gene has CDR1 MDHEN and CDR2 SYDVKM.

CDR3 nucleotides: TGCAGCGTCGAGCCGGGGACAGACTTTCGGGAGACCCAGTACTTC. Translated, it gives CSVEPGTDFRETQYF. The chain carries TRBV29-1 and TRBJ2-5; TRBD1 matches at 7 bases. Trimming removed 6 bases from V and 5 bases from J; junction bases left unmatched: 15. Germline V gene lookup returns CDR1 SQVTM and CDR2 ANQGSEA. This CDR3 spans 15 amino acids.

This clone came up a few times. The chain uses TRBV29-1 and TRBJ2-7, with D unclear. Deletions cut 2 bases from V and 5 bases from J, with 10 bases between. CDR3 length equals 12 residues. In germline, CDR1 is SQVTM, CDR2 ANQGSEA. The DNA of the CDR3 is TGCAGCGTTGAATGGGGATTAGACGAGCAGTACTTC. Translation gives CSVEWGLDEQYF.

The J gene is TRBJ2-7, the V gene TRBV7-8; no firm D call. Per the germline V gene, CDR1 is SGHVS and CDR2 is FQNEAQ. V lost 5 bases and J 6 bases, leaving 14 bases between the germline ends. The CDR3 runs to 13 residues. Here the CDR3 DNA reads TGTGCCAGCAGCATGGGCGAGCACCTCGAGCAGTACTTC. This codes for CASSMGEHLEQYF.